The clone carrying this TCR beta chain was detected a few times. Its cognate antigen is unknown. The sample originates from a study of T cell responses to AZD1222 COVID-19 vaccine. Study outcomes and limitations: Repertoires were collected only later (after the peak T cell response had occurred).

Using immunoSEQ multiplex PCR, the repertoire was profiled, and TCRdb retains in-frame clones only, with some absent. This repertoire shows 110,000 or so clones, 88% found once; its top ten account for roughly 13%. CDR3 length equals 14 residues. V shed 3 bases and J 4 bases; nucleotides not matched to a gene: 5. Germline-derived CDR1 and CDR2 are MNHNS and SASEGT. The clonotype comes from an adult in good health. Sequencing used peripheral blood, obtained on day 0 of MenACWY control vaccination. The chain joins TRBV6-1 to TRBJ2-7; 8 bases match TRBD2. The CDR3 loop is CASSEAGGLYEQYF. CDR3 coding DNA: TGTGCCAGCAGTGAGGCGGGAGGTCTGTACGAGCAGTACTTC.